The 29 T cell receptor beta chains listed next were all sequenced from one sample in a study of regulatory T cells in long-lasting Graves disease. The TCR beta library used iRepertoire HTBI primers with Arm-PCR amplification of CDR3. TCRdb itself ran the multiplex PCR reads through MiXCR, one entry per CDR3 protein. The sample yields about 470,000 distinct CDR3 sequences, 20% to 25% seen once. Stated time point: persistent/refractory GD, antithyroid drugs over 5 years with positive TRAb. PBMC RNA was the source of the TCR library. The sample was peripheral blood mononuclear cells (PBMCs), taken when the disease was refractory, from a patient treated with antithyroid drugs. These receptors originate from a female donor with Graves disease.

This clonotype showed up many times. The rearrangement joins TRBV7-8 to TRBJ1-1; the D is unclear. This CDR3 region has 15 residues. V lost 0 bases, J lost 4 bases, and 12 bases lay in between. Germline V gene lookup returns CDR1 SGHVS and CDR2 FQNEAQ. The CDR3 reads CASSLAWPSFTEAFF. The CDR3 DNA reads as TGTGCCAGCAGCTTAGCATGGCCGTCGTTCACTGAAGCTTTCTTT.

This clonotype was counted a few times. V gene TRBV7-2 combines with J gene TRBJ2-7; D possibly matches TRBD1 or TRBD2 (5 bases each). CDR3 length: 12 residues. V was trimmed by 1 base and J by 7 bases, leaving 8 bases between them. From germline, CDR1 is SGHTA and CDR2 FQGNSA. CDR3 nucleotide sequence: TGTGCCAGCAGCTTAGGAGGGGCGGAGCAGTACTTC. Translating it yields CASSLGGAEQYF.

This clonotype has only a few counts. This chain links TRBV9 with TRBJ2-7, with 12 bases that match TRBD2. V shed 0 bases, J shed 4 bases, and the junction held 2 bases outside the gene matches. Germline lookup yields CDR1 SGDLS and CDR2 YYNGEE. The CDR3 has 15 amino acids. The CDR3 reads CASSVGLAGEYEQYF. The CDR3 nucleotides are TGTGCCAGCAGCGTAGGACTAGCGGGGGAGTACGAGCAGTACTTC.

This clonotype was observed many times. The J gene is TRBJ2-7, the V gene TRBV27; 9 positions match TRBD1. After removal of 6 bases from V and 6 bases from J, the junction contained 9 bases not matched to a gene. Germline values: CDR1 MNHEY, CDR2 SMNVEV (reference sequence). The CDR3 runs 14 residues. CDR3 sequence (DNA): TGTGCCAGCAGAGGACAGGGGAGGAGGATCGAGCAGTACTTC. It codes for CASRGQGRRIEQYF.

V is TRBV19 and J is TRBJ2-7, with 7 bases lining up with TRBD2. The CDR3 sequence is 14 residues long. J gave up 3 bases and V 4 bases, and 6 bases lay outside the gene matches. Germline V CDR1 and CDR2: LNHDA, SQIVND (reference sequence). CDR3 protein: CASSREGIGYEQYF. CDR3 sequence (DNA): TGTGCCAGTAGTAGGGAGGGTATTGGCTACGAGCAGTACTTC. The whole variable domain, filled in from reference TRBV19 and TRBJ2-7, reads DGGITQSPKYLFRKEGQNVTLSCEQNLNHDAMYWYRQDPGQGLRLIYYSQIVNDFQKGDIAEGYSVSREKKESFPLTVTSAQKNPTAFYLCASSREGIGYEQYFGPGTRLTVT.

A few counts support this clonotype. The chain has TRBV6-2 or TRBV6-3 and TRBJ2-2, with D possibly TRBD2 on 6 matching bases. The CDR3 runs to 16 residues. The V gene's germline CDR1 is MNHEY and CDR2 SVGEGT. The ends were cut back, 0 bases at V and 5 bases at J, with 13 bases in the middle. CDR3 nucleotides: TGTGCCAGCAGTTACTCAATGGGGGGTGGAACCGGGGAGCTGTTTTTT. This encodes CASSYSMGGGTGELFF.

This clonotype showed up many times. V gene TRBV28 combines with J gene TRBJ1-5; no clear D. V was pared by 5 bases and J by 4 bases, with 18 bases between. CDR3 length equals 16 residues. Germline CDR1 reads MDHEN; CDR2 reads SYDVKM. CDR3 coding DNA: TGTGCCAGCAGTCCCGAAGTGGTAGGGAATAATCAGCCCCAGCATTTT. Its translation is CASSPEVVGNNQPQHF. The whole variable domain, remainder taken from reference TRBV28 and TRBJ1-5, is DVKVTQSSRYLVKRTGEKVFLECVQDMDHENMFWYRQDPGLGLRLIYFSYDVKMKEKGDIPEGYSVSREKKERFSLILESASTNQTSMYLCASSPEVVGNNQPQHFGDGTRLSIL.

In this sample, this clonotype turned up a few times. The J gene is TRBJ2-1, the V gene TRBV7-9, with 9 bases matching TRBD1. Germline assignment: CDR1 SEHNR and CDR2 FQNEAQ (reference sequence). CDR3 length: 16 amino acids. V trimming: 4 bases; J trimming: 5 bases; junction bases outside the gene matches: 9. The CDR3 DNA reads TGTGCCAGCAGCTCTATACAGGGGGCGCGGGACAATGAGCAGTTCTTC. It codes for CASSSIQGARDNEQFF.

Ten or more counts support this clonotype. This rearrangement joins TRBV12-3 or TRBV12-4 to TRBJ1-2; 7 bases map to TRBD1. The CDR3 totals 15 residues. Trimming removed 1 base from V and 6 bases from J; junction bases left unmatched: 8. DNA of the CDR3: TGTGCCAGCAGTTTAGTGAAGGGGGCGATCGATGGCTACACCTTC. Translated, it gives CASSLVKGAIDGYTF.

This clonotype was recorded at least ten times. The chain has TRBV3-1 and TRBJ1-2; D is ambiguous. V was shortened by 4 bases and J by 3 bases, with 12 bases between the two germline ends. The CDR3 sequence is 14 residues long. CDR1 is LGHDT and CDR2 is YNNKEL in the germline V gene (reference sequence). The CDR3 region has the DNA TGTGCCAGCAGCCCTGCCGCTTGGGACTATGGCTACACCTTC. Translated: CASSPAAWDYGYTF.

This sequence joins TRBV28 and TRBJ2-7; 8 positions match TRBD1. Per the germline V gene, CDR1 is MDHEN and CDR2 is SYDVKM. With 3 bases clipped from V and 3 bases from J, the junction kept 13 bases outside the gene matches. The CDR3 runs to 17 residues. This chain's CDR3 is CASSFGQGPTGYYEQYF. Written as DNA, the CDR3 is TGTGCCAGCAGTTTTGGACAGGGTCCCACCGGATACTACGAGCAGTACTTC.

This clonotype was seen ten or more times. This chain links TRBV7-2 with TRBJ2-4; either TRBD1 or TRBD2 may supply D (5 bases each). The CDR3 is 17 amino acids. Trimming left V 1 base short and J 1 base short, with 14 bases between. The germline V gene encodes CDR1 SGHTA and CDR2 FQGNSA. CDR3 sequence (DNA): TGTGCCAGCAGCTTAGGCCCGGTTGGGGGTGCCAAAAACATTCAGTACTTC. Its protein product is CASSLGPVGGAKNIQYF.

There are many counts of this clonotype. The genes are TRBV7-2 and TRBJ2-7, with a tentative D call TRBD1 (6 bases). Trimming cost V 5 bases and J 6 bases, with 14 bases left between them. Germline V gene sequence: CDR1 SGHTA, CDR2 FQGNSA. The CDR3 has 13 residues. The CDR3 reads CASSADQGREQYF. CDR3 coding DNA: TGTGCCAGCAGCGCGGATCAGGGGCGCGAGCAGTACTTC.

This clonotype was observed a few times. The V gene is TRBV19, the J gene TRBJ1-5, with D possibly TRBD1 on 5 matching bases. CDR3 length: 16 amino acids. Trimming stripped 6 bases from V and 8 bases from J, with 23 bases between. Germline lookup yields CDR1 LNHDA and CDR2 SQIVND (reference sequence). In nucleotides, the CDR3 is TGTGCCAGTAGGATCCTGACAGCCGTAACGCCAAAGCCCCAGCATTTT. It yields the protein CASRILTAVTPKPQHF.

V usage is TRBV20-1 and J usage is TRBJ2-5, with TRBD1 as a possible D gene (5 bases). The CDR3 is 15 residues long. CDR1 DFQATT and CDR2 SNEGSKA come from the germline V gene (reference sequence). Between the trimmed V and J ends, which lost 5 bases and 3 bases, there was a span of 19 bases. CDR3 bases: TGCAGTGCTCAGACAGAACACCCTTTTGAAGAGACCCAGTACTTC. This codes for CSAQTEHPFEETQYF.

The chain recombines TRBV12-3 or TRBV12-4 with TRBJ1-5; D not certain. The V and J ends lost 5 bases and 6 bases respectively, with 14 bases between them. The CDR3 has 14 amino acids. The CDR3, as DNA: TGTGCCAGCAGTCCCCTGTCCTCTCCTCAGCCCCAGCATTTT. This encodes CASSPLSSPQPQHF.

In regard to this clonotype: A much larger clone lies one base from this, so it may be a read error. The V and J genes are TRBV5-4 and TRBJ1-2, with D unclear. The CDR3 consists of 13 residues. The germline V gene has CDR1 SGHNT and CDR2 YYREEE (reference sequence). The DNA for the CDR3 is TGTGCCAGCAGCTCGCTTCAGAACTATGGCTACGCCTTC. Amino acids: CASSSLQNYGYAF.

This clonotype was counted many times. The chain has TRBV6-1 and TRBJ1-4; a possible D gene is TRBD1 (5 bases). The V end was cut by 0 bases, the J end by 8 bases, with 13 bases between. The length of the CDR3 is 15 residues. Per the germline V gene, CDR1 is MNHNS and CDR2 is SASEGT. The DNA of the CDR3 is TGTGCCAGCAGTGAAGCGGGGCAGGGACGCGAAAAACTGTTTTTT. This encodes CASSEAGQGREKLFF.

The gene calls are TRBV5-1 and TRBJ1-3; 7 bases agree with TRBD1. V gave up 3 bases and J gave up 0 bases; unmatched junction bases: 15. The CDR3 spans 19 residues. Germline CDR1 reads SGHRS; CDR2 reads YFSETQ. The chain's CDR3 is CASSWTEQGTRLSGNTIYF. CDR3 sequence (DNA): TGCGCCAGCAGCTGGACCGAACAGGGGACCCGGCTCTCTGGAAACACCATATATTTT.

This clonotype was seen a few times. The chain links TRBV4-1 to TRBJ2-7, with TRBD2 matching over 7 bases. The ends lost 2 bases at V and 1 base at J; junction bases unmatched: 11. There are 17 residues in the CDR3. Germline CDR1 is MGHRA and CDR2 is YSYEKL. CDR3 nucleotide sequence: TGCGCCAGCAGCCAATATAGCGGGTCAGCGTTTTCCTACGAGCAGTACTTC. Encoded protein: CASSQYSGSAFSYEQYF.

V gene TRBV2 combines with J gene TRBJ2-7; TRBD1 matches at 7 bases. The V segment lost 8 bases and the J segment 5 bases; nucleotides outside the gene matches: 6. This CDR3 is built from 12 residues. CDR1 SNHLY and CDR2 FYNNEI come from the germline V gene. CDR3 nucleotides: TGTGCCAGCCAACAGGGGTTCGACGAGCAGTACTTC. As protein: CASQQGFDEQYF.

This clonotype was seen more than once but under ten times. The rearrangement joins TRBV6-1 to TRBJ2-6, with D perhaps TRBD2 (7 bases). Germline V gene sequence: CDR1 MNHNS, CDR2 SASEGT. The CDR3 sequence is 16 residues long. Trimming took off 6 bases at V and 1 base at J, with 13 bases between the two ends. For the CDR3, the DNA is TGTGCCAGCAGAGAGGGGGGGTATTCTGGGGCCAACGTCCTGACTTTC. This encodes CASREGGYSGANVLTF.

The DNA of the CDR3 is TGTGCCATCAGTGAGTCCGGGGGAACCACTGAAGCTTTCTTT. This translates into CAISESGGTTEAFF. The gene calls are TRBV10-3 and TRBJ1-1, with D possibly being TRBD1 (5 bases). The CDR3 totals 14 residues. V lost 0 bases, J lost 4 bases, and 9 bases lay in between. Germline V CDR1 and CDR2: ENHRY, SYGVKD.

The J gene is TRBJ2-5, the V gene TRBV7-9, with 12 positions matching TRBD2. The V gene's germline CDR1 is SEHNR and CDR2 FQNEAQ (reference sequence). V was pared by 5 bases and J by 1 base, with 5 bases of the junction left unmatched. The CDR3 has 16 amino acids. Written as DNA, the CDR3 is TGTGCCAGCAGCGAACTAGCGGGGGGTCTCCAAGAGACCCAGTACTTC. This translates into CASSELAGGLQETQYF.

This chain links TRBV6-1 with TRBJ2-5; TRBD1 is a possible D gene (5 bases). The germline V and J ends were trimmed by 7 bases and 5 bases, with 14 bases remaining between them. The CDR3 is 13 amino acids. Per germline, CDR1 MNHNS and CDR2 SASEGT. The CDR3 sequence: CASTQGYGETQYF. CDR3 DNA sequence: TGTGCCAGCACCCAGGGCTACGGGGAGACCCAGTACTTC.

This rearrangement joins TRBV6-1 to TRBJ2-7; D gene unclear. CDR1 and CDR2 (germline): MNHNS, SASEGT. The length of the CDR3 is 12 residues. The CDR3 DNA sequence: TGTGCGACGACGGGCAACTCCTACGAGCAGTACTTC. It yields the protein CATTGNSYEQYF.

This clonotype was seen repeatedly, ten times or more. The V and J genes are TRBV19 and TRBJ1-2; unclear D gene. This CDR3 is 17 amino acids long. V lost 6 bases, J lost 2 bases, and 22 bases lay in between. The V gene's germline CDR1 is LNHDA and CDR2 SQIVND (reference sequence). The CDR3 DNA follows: TGTGCCAGTAGACGGTCCAGAAACGCTGAACTAAACTATGGCTACACCTTC. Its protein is CASRRSRNAELNYGYTF.

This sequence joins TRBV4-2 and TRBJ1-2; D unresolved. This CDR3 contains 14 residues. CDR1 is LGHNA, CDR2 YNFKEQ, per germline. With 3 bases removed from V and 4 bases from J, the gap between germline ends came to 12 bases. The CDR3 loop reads CASSHRWVLYGYTF. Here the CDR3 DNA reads TGTGCCAGCAGCCATCGGTGGGTCCTCTATGGCTACACCTTC.

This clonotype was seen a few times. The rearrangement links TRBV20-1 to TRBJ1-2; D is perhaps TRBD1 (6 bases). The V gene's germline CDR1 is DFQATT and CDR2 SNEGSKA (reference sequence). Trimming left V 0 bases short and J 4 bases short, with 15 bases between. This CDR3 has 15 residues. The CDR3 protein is CSAREGLGALYGYTF. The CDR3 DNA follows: TGCAGTGCTAGAGAGGGGTTGGGGGCCCTCTATGGCTACACCTTC.